The source of this T cell receptor (beta chain) is a study of blood T cell repertoires in COVID-19 (dated by TCRdb to the early 2020s). With regard to the full study: Collaborator samples came from the United States, Italy and Spain and covered acute and convalescent phases of COVID-19. The prospective study material was composed of cDNA or gDNA derived from T cells, B-cell-depleted T cells, or PBMCs. Deeply sampled blood TCRbeta repertoires from subjects exposed to, actively infected with, or recovered from COVID-19 were included in the dataset. The repertoires were released in a freely available public database meant as a resource for research on the immune response to SARS-CoV-2. The samples were drawn from two sources: the first 160 participants of the ongoing ImmuneRACE study, and approximately 1,300 subjects contributed by 6 global collaborators. Sample metadata almost always included a de-identified subject ID, COVID-19 status, age in years and sex. HLA class I and class II types, where available, came from metadata supplied by the sample provider rather than from assay-based typing.

The collaborating institutions used their own protocols to collect whole blood in K2EDTA tubes. For TCRbeta analysis, collaborators shipped samples in one of three forms: frozen whole blood, isolated PBMCs, or DNA extracted from either of those sample types. From the germline V gene, CDR1 is SGHRS and CDR2 is YFSETQ. Compared with germline, V lacks 0 bases and J lacks 0 bases; bases without a gene match: 1. The CDR3, cysteine through phenylalanine, is 15 amino acids long. Just CDR3 DNA is preserved here, 45 bases in frame from base 1. The full study reports these points: The quantity of clinical and demographic metadata differed by source and by participant and was supplied without curation.

TCRbeta CDR3 regions were amplified from genomic DNA by means of the immunoSEQ Assay, a bias-controlled multiplex PCR. For the original study's pipeline: The number of nucleated cells in each sample was estimated from the amplification of reference gene primers within the assay. Sequence reads were collapsed and filtered to measure the absolute abundance of every unique TCRbeta CDR3 rearrangement. For each sample, productive Simpson clonality was calculated by taking the square root of Simpson's diversity index across productive rearrangements. Drawn from immuneACCESS, this table holds only the in-frame rearrangements with V and J called that TCRdb kept. Clones are partly lost; checked studies trace under half to an unresolved V gene and leave the rest unexplained. That table gives V, J and clone size, and the DNA gave D and trimming. The sample data list 90,000 or so clones, and roughly 83% of these were observed just once. The ten biggest clones cover around 10% of the sample.

For this clone: Its antigen is still unknown. Base qualities are not provided; no much larger clone lies one nucleotide away.

The clonotype originates from a human donor in a cohort sampled during active COVID-19. The sequence is built from TRBV5-1 and TRBJ2-5; 8 middle bases align to TRBD1. Sequenced material: peripheral blood. The CDR3 protein: CASSLGTGNQETQYF. The sequenced DNA: TGCGCCAGCAGCTTGGGGACAGGGAACCAAGAGACCCAGTACTTC.